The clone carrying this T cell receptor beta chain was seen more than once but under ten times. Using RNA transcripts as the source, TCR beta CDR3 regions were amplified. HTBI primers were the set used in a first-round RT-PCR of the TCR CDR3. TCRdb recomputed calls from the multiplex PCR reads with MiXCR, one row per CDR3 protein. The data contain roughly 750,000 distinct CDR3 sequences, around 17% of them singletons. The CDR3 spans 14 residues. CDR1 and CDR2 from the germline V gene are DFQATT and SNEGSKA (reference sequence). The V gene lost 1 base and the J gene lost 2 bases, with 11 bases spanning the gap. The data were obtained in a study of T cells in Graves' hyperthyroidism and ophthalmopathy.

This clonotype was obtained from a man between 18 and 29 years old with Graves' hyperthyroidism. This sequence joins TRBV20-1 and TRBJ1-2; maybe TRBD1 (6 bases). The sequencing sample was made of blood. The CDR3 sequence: CSARVLDRNYGYTF. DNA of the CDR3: TGCAGTGCTAGAGTTCTCGACAGGAACTATGGCTACACCTTC.